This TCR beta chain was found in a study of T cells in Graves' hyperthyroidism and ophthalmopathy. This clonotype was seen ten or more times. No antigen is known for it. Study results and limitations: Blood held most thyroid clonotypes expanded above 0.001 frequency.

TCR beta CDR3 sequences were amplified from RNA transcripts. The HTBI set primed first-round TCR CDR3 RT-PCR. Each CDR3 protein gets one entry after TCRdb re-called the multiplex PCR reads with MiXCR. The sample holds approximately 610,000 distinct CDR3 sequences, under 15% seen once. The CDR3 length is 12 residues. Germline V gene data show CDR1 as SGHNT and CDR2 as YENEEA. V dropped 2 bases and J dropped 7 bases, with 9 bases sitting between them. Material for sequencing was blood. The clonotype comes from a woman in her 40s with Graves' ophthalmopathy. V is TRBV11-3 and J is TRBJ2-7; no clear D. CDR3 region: CASSLRPGEQYF. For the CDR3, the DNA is TGTGCCAGCAGCTTACGGCCGGGTGAGCAGTACTTC. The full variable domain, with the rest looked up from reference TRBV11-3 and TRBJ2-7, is EAGVVQSPRYKIIEKKQPVAFWCNPISGHNTLYWYLQNLGQGPELLIRYENEEAVDDSQLPKDRFSAERLKGVDSTLKIQPAELGDSAVYLCASSLRPGEQYFGPGTRLTVT.